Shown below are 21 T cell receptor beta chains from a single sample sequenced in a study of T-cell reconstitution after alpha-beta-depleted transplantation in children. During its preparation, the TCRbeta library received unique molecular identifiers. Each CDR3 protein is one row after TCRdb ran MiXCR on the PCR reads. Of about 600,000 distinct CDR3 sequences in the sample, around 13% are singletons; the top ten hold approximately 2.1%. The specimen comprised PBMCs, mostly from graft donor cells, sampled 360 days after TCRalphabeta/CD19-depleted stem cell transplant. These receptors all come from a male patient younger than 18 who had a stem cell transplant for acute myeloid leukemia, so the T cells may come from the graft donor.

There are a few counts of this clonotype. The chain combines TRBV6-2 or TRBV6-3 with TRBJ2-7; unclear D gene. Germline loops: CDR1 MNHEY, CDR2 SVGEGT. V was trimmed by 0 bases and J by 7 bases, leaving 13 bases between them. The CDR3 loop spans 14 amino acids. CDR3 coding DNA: TGTGCCAGCAGTTACTCCCCCGTGGCGTGGGAGCAGTACTTC. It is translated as CASSYSPVAWEQYF.

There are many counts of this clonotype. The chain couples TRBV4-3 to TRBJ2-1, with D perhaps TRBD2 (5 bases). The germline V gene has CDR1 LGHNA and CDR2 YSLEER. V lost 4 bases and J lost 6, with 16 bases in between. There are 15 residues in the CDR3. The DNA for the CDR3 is TGCGCCAGCAGCCGGAGGCCCTCTTTGGGCAATGAGCAGTTCTTC. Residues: CASSRRPSLGNEQFF.

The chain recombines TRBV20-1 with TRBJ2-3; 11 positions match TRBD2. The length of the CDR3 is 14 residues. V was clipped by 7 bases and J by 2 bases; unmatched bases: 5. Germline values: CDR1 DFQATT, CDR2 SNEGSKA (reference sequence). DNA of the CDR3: TGCAGTGGTAGCGGGAGGGCACTCACAGATACGCAGTATTTT. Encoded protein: CSGSGRALTDTQYF.

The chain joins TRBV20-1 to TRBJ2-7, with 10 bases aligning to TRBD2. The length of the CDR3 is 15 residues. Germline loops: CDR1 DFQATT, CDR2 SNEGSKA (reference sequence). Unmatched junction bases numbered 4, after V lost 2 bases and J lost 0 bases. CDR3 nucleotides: TGCAGTGCTAGATGGCTAGCGGGGGTCTCCTACGAGCAGTACTTC. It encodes CSARWLAGVSYEQYF.

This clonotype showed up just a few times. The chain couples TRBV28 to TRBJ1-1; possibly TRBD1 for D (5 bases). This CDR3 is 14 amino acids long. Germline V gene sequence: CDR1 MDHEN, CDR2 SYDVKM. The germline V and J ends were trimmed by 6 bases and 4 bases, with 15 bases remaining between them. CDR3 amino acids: CASRWGDRGTEAFF. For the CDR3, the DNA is TGTGCCAGCAGGTGGGGGGACCGGGGCACTGAAGCTTTCTTT.

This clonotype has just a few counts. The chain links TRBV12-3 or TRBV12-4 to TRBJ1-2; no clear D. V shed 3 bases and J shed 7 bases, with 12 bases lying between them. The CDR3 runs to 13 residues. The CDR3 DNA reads TGTGCCAGCAGTTTCATTAGTCGGGGTGGCTACACCTTC. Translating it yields CASSFISRGGYTF.

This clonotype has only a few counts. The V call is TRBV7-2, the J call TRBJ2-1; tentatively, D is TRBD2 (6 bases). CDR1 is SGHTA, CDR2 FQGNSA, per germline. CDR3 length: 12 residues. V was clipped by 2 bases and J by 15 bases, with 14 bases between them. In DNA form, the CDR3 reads TGTGCCAGCAGCTTACTAGCGATAGGGCTGTTCTTC. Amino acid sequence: CASSLLAIGLFF.

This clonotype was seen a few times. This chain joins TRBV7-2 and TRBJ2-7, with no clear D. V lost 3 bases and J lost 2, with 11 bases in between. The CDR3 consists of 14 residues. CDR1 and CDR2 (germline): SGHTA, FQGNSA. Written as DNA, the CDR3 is TGTGCCAGCAGCTTGCTGCAGCCAACCTACGAGCAGTACTTC. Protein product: CASSLLQPTYEQYF.

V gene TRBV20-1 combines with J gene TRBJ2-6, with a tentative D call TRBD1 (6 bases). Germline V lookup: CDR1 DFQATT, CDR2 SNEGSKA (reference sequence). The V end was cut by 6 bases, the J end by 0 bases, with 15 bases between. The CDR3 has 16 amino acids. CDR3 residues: CSAPRGNYSGANVLTF. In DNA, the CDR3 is TGCAGTGCCCCAAGGGGGAACTACTCTGGGGCCAACGTCCTGACTTTC.

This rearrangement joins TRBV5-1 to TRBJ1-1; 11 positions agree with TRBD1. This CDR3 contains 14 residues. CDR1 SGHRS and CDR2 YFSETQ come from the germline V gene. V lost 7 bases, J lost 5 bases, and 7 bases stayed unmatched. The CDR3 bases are TGCGCCAGCGGATGGACAGGGGGCAATACTGAAGCTTTCTTT. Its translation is CASGWTGGNTEAFF.

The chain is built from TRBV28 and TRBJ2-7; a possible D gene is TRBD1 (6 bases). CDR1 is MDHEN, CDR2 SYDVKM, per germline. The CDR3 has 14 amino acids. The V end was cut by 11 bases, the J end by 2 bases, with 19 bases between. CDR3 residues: CAHLPRGETYEQYF. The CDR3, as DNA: TGTGCCCACCTGCCCAGGGGAGAGACCTACGAGCAGTACTTC.

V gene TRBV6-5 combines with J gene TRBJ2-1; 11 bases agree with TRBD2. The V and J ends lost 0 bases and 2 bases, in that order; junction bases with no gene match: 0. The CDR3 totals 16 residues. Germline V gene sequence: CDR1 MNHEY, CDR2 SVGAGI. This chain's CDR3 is CASSYSSGRAYNEQFF. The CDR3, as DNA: TGTGCCAGCAGTTACTCTAGCGGGAGGGCCTACAATGAGCAGTTCTTC.

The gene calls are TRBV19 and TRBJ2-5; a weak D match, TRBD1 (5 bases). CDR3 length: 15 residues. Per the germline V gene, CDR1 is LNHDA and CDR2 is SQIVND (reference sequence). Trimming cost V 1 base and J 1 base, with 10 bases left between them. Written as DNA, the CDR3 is TGTGCCAGTAGTATAGTAAGACAGCCCCAAGAGACCCAGTACTTC. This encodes CASSIVRQPQETQYF. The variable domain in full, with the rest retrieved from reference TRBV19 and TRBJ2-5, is DGGITQSPKYLFRKEGQNVTLSCEQNLNHDAMYWYRQDPGQGLRLIYYSQIVNDFQKGDIAEGYSVSREKKESFPLTVTSAQKNPTAFYLCASSIVRQPQETQYFGPGTRLLVL.

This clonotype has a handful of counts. CDR3 residues: CASSQAWHRTDTQYF. CDR3 coding DNA: TGTGCCAGCAGCCAAGCTTGGCATAGAACAGATACGCAGTATTTT. The chain joins TRBV4-2 to TRBJ2-3; D remains unclear. The V end was cut by 1 base, the J end by 3 bases, with 11 bases between. The germline CDR1 and CDR2 sequences are LGHNA and YNFKEQ. The CDR3 extends over 15 amino acids.

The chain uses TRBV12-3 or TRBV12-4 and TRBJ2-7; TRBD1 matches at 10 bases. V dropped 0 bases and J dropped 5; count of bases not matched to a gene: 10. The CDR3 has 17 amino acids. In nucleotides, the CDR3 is TGTGCCAGCAGTTTAGCGATAAGGGACAGGGGATCAAACGAGCAGTACTTC. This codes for CASSLAIRDRGSNEQYF.

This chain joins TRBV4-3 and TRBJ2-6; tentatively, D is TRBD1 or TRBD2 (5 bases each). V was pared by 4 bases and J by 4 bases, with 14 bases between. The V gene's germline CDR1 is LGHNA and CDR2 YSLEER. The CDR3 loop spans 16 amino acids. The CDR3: CASSPFVGVGANVLTF. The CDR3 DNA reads TGCGCCAGCAGCCCGTTCGTGGGGGTCGGGGCCAACGTCCTGACTTTC.

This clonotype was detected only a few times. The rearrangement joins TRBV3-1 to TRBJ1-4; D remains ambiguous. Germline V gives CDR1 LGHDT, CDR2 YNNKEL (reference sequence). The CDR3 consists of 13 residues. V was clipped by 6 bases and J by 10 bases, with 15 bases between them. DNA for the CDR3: TGTGCCAGCAGTGGGGAGGTCTCGCGAAAACTGTTTTTT. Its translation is CASSGEVSRKLFF.

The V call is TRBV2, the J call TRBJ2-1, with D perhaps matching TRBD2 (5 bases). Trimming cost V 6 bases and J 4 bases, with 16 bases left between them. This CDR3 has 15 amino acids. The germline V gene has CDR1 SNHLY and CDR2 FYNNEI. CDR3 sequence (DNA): TGTGCCAGCAGGGCGACTCGCGGCGGGTACAATGAGCAGTTCTTC. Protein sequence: CASRATRGGYNEQFF.

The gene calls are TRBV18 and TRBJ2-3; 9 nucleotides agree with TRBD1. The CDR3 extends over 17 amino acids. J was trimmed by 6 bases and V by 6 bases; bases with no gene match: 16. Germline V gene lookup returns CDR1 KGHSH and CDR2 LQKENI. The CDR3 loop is CASSPLWDRVLSDTQYF. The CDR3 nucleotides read TGTGCCAGCTCTCCTCTTTGGGACAGGGTTTTGTCGGATACGCAGTATTTT.

The CDR3 reads CSARGTADSNQPQHF. DNA for the CDR3: TGCAGTGCTAGAGGGACAGCTGATAGCAATCAGCCCCAGCATTTT. The J gene is TRBJ1-5, the V gene TRBV20-1, with D perhaps matching TRBD1 (6 bases). The ends were cut back, 1 base at V and 0 bases at J, with 10 bases in the middle. The CDR3 loop spans 15 amino acids. The germline V gene has CDR1 DFQATT and CDR2 SNEGSKA (reference sequence).

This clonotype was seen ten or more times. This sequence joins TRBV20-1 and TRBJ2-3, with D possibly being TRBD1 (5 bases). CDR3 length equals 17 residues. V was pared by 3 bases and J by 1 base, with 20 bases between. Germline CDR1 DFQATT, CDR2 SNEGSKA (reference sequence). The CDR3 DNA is TGCAGTGCTAGGGGCAGGACATCGGCTAGTGGCACAGATACGCAGTATTTT. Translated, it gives CSARGRTSASGTDTQYF.